Listed below are T cell receptor beta chains from one sample, sequenced in a study of blood T cell repertoires in COVID-19. The assay was immunoSEQ multiplex PCR, and TCRdb's table has in-frame clones only and misses some. The profile shows 470,000 or so clones, around 89% of them singletons. The sequenced material came from peripheral blood. These TCRs come from a woman in her 30s with acute or convalescent COVID-19. Both conserved end residues are part of each CDR3. A D gene is named only where the DNA matches it firmly. Some rows have no size entry. The others give once, few or many, or a class for an expanded clone.

cdr3_nt: TGTGCCAGCAGTGGATTAGCGGGGGGCCCCTTGAATGAGCAGTTCTTC
cdr3_aa: CASSGLAGGPLNEQFF
j_call: TRBJ2-1
d_call: TRBD2
clone_size: once
v_call: TRBV27

cdr3_nt: TGCGCCAGCAGCCAAGGGACAGACAATGAGCAGTTCTTC
cdr3_aa: CASSQGTDNEQFF
j_call: TRBJ2-1
d_call: -
clone_size: -
v_call: TRBV4-1

cdr3_nt: TGCGCCAGCAGCTTAGGGGCAGCACCTACTAGCACAGATACGCAGTATTTT
cdr3_aa: CASSLGAAPTSTDTQYF
j_call: TRBJ2-3
d_call: -
clone_size: -
v_call: TRBV5-1

cdr3_nt: TGTGCCAGCAGGACAGGGGGCAATGGCTACACCTTC
cdr3_aa: CASRTGGNGYTF
j_call: TRBJ1-2
d_call: TRBD1
clone_size: -
v_call: TRBV28

cdr3_nt: TGCGCCAGCAGCGACTACCTTAGAGCCGGGGAGCTGTTTTTT
cdr3_aa: CASSDYLRAGELFF
j_call: TRBJ2-2
d_call: -
clone_size: -
v_call: TRBV5-1

cdr3_nt: TGTGCCAGCAGTCCCAACAGGGTCCCTTTTAACGAGCAGTACTTC
cdr3_aa: CASSPNRVPFNEQYF
j_call: TRBJ2-7
d_call: -
clone_size: -
v_call: TRBV27

cdr3_nt: TGTGCCAGCAGCCCTAGGACTAGCGGGGAAGACGAGCAGTACTTC
cdr3_aa: CASSPRTSGEDEQYF
j_call: TRBJ2-7
d_call: TRBD2
clone_size: -
v_call: TRBV7-2

cdr3_nt: TGTGCCAGCAGCGTAGGCGGACTAGCGGGGGCAGATACGCAGTATTTT
cdr3_aa: CASSVGGLAGADTQYF
j_call: TRBJ2-3
d_call: TRBD2
clone_size: -
v_call: TRBV9

cdr3_nt: TGTGCCAGTAGACCGGGACTTTATTCACCCCTCCACTTT
cdr3_aa: CASRPGLYSPLHF
j_call: TRBJ1-6
d_call: -
clone_size: once
v_call: TRBV19

cdr3_nt: TGCGCCAGCAGCCGCGGGGGTAGGGATACGCAGTATTTT
cdr3_aa: CASSRGGRDTQYF
j_call: TRBJ2-3
d_call: TRBD2
clone_size: -
v_call: TRBV5-1

cdr3_nt: TGTGCCACCACCATGTCGGGGGAAACTGAAGCTTTCTTT
cdr3_aa: CATTMSGETEAFF
j_call: TRBJ1-1
d_call: -
clone_size: -
v_call: TRBV15

cdr3_nt: TGTGCCAGCTCACTGGGACACACGAACACTGAAGCTTTCTTT
cdr3_aa: CASSLGHTNTEAFF
j_call: TRBJ1-1
d_call: -
clone_size: -
v_call: TRBV18

cdr3_nt: TGCGCCAGCAGCCAGGGACTAGCTGGCGGGGAGCTGTTTTTT
cdr3_aa: CASSQGLAGGELFF
j_call: TRBJ2-2
d_call: TRBD2
clone_size: -
v_call: TRBV4-1

cdr3_nt: TGTGCCAGCAGTAGGGACAGGGGGCCTCCGGATACGCAGTATTTT
cdr3_aa: CASSRDRGPPDTQYF
j_call: TRBJ2-3
d_call: TRBD1
clone_size: -
v_call: TRBV2

cdr3_nt: TGTGCCAGCAGTCGGGACTTGGAGCAGTACTTC
cdr3_aa: CASSRDLEQYF
j_call: TRBJ2-7
d_call: -
clone_size: once
v_call: TRBV2

cdr3_nt: TGTGCCAGCAGCTTAGCGAGGAACGGGGATACGCAGTATTTT
cdr3_aa: CASSLARNGDTQYF
j_call: TRBJ2-3
d_call: -
clone_size: -
v_call: TRBV7-8

cdr3_nt: TGTGCCAGCAGTGACAGGGCCTACAATGAGCAGTTCTTC
cdr3_aa: CASSDRAYNEQFF
j_call: TRBJ2-1
d_call: -
clone_size: -
v_call: TRBV2

cdr3_nt: TGTGCCAGCAGTTACGGCGGAGTTATCGCCTACGAGCAGTACTTC
cdr3_aa: CASSYGGVIAYEQYF
j_call: TRBJ2-7
d_call: -
clone_size: -
v_call: TRBV6-5

cdr3_nt: TGTGCCAGCAGTGAAAGTCAGAGGGGGACGGAGACCCAGTACTTC
cdr3_aa: CASSESQRGTETQYF
j_call: TRBJ2-5
d_call: -
clone_size: -
v_call: TRBV6-1

cdr3_nt: TGTGCCAGCAGACGGGGGGGGTTTGAGACTAAAGCTTTCTTT
cdr3_aa: CASRRGGFETKAFF
j_call: TRBJ1-1
d_call: -
clone_size: -
v_call: TRBV3-1/TRBV3-2

cdr3_nt: TGTGCCAGCAGCTTAGTACACGACTATGGCTACACCTTC
cdr3_aa: CASSLVHDYGYTF
j_call: TRBJ1-2
d_call: -
clone_size: -
v_call: TRBV11-2

cdr3_nt: TGTGCCAGCAGAAGGGGTTTTACTGAAGCTTTCTTT
cdr3_aa: CASRRGFTEAFF
j_call: TRBJ1-1
d_call: -
clone_size: -
v_call: TRBV6-9

cdr3_nt: TGTGCCAGCAGCTTAGCCGACAGATTCTACGAGCAGTACTTC
cdr3_aa: CASSLADRFYEQYF
j_call: TRBJ2-7
d_call: -
clone_size: once
v_call: TRBV11-2

cdr3_nt: TGTGCCAGCAGCTTGGGGACAGAGAATTCACCCCTCCACTTT
cdr3_aa: CASSLGTENSPLHF
j_call: TRBJ1-6
d_call: TRBD1
clone_size: -
v_call: TRBV7-3

cdr3_nt: TGTGCCAGTAGCCGCCTTGGGGCCTGGAGCAATGAGCAGTTCTTC
cdr3_aa: CASSRLGAWSNEQFF
j_call: TRBJ2-1
d_call: -
clone_size: -
v_call: TRBV19

cdr3_nt: TGCGCCAGCAGCTTCATCCCGGGGTACCAAGAGACCCAGTACTTC
cdr3_aa: CASSFIPGYQETQYF
j_call: TRBJ2-5
d_call: -
clone_size: -
v_call: TRBV5-1

cdr3_nt: TGTGCCAGCAGCCAGGGACTAGCGGAAGGTTCAGAGACCCAGTACTTC
cdr3_aa: CASSQGLAEGSETQYF
j_call: TRBJ2-5
d_call: TRBD2
clone_size: -
v_call: TRBV3-1/TRBV3-2

cdr3_nt: TGTGCCAGCAACCCAGGGGGTATAAACTATGGCTACACCTTC
cdr3_aa: CASNPGGINYGYTF
j_call: TRBJ1-2
d_call: TRBD1
clone_size: -
v_call: TRBV25-1

cdr3_nt: TGTGCCACCAGTGATTCGCGGACTAGCGGGGGGGAAGATACGCAGTATTTT
cdr3_aa: CATSDSRTSGGEDTQYF
j_call: TRBJ2-3
d_call: TRBD2
clone_size: -
v_call: TRBV24-1

cdr3_nt: TGTGCCAGCAGCTTCGCCGACAGGGGTTCACCCCTCCACTTT
cdr3_aa: CASSFADRGSPLHF
j_call: TRBJ1-6
d_call: TRBD1
clone_size: -
v_call: TRBV11-2

cdr3_nt: TGTGCCAGCAGTCCCGGGACTCTAAACTATGGCTACACCTTC
cdr3_aa: CASSPGTLNYGYTF
j_call: TRBJ1-2
d_call: -
clone_size: -
v_call: TRBV2

cdr3_nt: TGTGCCAGCAGCGAATCCGGGACTAGGGGAAAAAATAATGGGGAGACCCAGTACTTC
cdr3_aa: CASSESGTRGKNNGETQYF
j_call: TRBJ2-5
d_call: TRBD2
clone_size: -
v_call: TRBV3-1/TRBV3-2

cdr3_nt: TGCGCCAGCAGCCAGGGACAGGGTTTTGGCTACACCTTC
cdr3_aa: CASSQGQGFGYTF
j_call: TRBJ1-2
d_call: TRBD1
clone_size: -
v_call: TRBV4-1

cdr3_nt: TGTGCCAGCAGCCTCCTTGTTGGCCATCTGGCCAACGTCCTGACTTTC
cdr3_aa: CASSLLVGHLANVLTF
j_call: TRBJ2-6
d_call: -
clone_size: once
v_call: TRBV11-2

cdr3_nt: TGTGCCAGCAGCATCCGGGGGTCCTACGAGCAGTACTTC
cdr3_aa: CASSIRGSYEQYF
j_call: TRBJ2-7
d_call: -
clone_size: -
v_call: TRBV7-2

cdr3_nt: TGTGCCAGCTCACAACTAGCTGGGAAATCTAGCACAGATACGCAGTATTTT
cdr3_aa: CASSQLAGKSSTDTQYF
j_call: TRBJ2-3
d_call: -
clone_size: -
v_call: TRBV18

cdr3_nt: TGCGCCAGCAGCTTCGCCAGCGGCAATGAGCAGTTCTTC
cdr3_aa: CASSFASGNEQFF
j_call: TRBJ2-1
d_call: -
clone_size: -
v_call: TRBV5-1

cdr3_nt: TGTGCCAGCAGCGTAGTTCCCGCCTACGAGCAGTACTTC
cdr3_aa: CASSVVPAYEQYF
j_call: TRBJ2-7
d_call: -
clone_size: -
v_call: TRBV9

cdr3_nt: TGTGCTAGTGGTTTGGTAGTAGGACAGGGGTACAATGAGCAGTTCTTC
cdr3_aa: CASGLVVGQGYNEQFF
j_call: TRBJ2-1
d_call: TRBD1
clone_size: -
v_call: TRBV12-5

cdr3_nt: TGCGCCAGCAGCACCCTGGGCGGGGAGAACACCGGGGAGCTGTTTTTT
cdr3_aa: CASSTLGGENTGELFF
j_call: TRBJ2-2
d_call: -
clone_size: -
v_call: TRBV5-1

cdr3_nt: TGTGCCAGCAGTTACTCCTGGGAGTATCAAGAGACCCAGTACTTC
cdr3_aa: CASSYSWEYQETQYF
j_call: TRBJ2-5
d_call: -
clone_size: -
v_call: TRBV6-2/TRBV6-3

cdr3_nt: TGTGCCAGCAGTTTCTCCTCCAGGAAAACACTTTACAATGAGCAGTTCTTC
cdr3_aa: CASSFSSRKTLYNEQFF
j_call: TRBJ2-1
d_call: -
clone_size: -
v_call: TRBV27